These T cell receptor beta chains were read from a single sample in a study of T cell responses to AZD1222 COVID-19 vaccine. Clones were read by immunoSEQ multiplex PCR, and TCRdb kept only the in-frame ones, dropping some. The sample lists more than 100,000 clones; roughly 87% were seen once. The input for sequencing was peripheral blood, taken 28 days after the second AZD1222 dose. These TCRs come from an adult who received the AZD1222 COVID-19 vaccine. CDR3s include the opening cysteine and the closing phenylalanine or tryptophan. D genes are given only for firm matches. Rows give clone size only sometimes, using once, few, many, or a class for an expanded clone.

J gene | V gene | D gene | clone size | CDR3 DNA | CDR3 protein
TRBJ2-3 | TRBV5-6 | NA | NA | TGTGCCAGCAGCTTGGCTGGCGGCAGGGTACGAGATACGCAGTATTTT | CASSLAGGRVRDTQYF
TRBJ1-2 | TRBV19 | NA | NA | TGTGCCAGTAGTATAGGAGAATGGGATGGCTACACCTTC | CASSIGEWDGYTF
TRBJ1-2 | TRBV24-1 | NA | NA | TGTGCCACCAGTGCTTCTGGGGGGGGCGCAGGCGGCTACACCTTC | CATSASGGGAGGYTF
TRBJ2-7 | TRBV18 | TRBD1 | NA | TGTGCCAGCTCACGCCAGGGACAGGGAAACGAGCAGTACTTC | CASSRQGQGNEQYF
TRBJ1-3 | TRBV4-3 | NA | NA | TGCGCCAGCAGCTCGGAGGGTAGCTCTGGAAACACCATATATTTT | CASSSEGSSGNTIYF
TRBJ1-2 | TRBV7-2 | TRBD1 | NA | TGTGCCAGCAGCCTCCCGACAGGGAGTGGCTACACCTTC | CASSLPTGSGYTF
TRBJ1-2 | TRBV28 | NA | NA | TGTGCCAGCAGCCCACCTACTCGGGGCTACACCTTC | CASSPPTRGYTF
TRBJ1-4 | TRBV6-5 | NA | NA | TGTGCCAGCAGTTACTCCGGGACGAATGAAAAACTGTTTTTT | CASSYSGTNEKLFF
TRBJ2-3 | TRBV5-8 | TRBD1 | NA | TGTGCCAGCAGCCGGGACAGTTACGGTACGCAGTATTTT | CASSRDSYGTQYF
TRBJ2-5 | TRBV15 | NA | NA | TGTGCCACCAGCAGAGATAGGTGGCAAGAGACCCAGTACTTC | CATSRDRWQETQYF
TRBJ2-2 | TRBV5-6 | TRBD1 | NA | TGTGCCAGCAGCTTAACAGGGGTGGCCGGGGAGCTGTTTTTT | CASSLTGVAGELFF
TRBJ2-3 | TRBV28 | NA | NA | TGTGCCAGCAGTTTTGGTTCAGGGAGGACAGATACGCAGTATTTT | CASSFGSGRTDTQYF
TRBJ1-2 | TRBV5-1 | NA | NA | TGCGCCAGCAGCCCCCCCGCGGGGGTGCAAGCTGGCTACACCTTC | CASSPPAGVQAGYTF
TRBJ1-3 | TRBV9 | TRBD1 | few | TGTGCCAGCAGCGCCGGGACAGGGTCTGGAAACACCATATATTTT | CASSAGTGSGNTIYF